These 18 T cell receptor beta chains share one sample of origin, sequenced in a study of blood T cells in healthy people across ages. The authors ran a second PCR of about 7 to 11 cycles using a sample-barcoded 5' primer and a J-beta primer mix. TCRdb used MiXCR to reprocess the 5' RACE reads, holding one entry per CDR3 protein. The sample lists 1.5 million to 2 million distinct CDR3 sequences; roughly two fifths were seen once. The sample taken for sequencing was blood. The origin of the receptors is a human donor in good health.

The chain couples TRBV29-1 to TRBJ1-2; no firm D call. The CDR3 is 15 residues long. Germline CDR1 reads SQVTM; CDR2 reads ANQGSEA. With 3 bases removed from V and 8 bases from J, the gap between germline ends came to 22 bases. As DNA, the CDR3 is TGCAGCGTTGAGAATCTTGTGGGATATCAAGGCGGCTACACCTTC. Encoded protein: CSVENLVGYQGGYTF.

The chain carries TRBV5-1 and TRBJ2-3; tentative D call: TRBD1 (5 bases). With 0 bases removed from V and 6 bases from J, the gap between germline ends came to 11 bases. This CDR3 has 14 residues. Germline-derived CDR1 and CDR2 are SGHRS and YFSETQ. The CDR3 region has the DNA TGCGCCAGCAGCTTGGCCGAAAGGGGCGATACGCAGTATTTT. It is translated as CASSLAERGDTQYF.

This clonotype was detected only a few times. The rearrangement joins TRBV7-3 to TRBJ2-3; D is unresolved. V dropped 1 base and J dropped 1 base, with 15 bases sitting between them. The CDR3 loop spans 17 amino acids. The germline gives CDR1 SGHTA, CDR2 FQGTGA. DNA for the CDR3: TGTGCCAGCAGCTTAATCCTTCTCCAGATTCGCACAGATACGCAGTATTTT. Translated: CASSLILLQIRTDTQYF.

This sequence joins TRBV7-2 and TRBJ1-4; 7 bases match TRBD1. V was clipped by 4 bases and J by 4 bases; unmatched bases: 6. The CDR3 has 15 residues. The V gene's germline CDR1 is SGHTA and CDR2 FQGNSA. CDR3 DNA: TGTGCCAGCAGCTACCAGGGGGGAATTAATGAAAAACTGTTTTTT. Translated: CASSYQGGINEKLFF.

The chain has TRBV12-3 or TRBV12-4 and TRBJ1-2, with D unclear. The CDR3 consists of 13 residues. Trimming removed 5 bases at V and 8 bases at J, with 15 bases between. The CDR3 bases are TGTGCCAGCAGTCCCCTAGACATCTCCGGCTACACCTTC. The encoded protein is CASSPLDISGYTF.

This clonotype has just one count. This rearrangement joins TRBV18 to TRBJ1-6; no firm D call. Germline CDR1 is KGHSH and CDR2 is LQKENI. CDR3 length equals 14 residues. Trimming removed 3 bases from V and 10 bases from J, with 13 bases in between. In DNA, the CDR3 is TGTGCCAGCTCACCTAAGGCAGGCGGGTCACCCCTCCACTTT. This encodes CASSPKAGGSPLHF.

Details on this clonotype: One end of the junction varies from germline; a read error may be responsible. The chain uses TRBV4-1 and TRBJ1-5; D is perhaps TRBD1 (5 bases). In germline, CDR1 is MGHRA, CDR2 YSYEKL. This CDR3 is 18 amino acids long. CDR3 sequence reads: CASSQRATGFSSDQPQHF. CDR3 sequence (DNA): TGCGCCAGCAGCCAGAGAGCTACAGGTTTTTCTAGCGATCAGCCCCAGCATTTT.

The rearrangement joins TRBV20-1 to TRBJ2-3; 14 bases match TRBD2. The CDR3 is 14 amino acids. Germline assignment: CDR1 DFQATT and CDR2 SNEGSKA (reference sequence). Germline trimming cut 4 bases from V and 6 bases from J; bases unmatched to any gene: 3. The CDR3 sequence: CSAKRTSGGDTQYF. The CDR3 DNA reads TGCAGTGCTAAAAGGACTAGCGGGGGGGATACGCAGTATTTT.

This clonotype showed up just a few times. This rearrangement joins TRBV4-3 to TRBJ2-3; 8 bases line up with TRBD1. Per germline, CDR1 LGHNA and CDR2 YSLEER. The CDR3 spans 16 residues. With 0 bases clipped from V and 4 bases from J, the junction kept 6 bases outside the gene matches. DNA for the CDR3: TGCGCCAGCAGCCAAGAGACAGGGGAAGGCGCAGATACGCAGTATTTT. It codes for CASSQETGEGADTQYF.

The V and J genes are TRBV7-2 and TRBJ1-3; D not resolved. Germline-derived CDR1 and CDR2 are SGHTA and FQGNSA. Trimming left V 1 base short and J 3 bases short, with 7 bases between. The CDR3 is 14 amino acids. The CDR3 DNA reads TGTGCCAGCAGCTTAGAGGTTTTTGGAAACACCATATATTTT. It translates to CASSLEVFGNTIYF. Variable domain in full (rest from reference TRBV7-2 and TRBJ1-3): GAGVSQSPSNKVTEKGKDVELRCDPISGHTALYWYRQSLGQGLEFLIYFQGNSAPDKSGLPSDRFSAERTGGSVSTLTIQRTQQEDSAVYLCASSLEVFGNTIYFGEGSWLTVV.

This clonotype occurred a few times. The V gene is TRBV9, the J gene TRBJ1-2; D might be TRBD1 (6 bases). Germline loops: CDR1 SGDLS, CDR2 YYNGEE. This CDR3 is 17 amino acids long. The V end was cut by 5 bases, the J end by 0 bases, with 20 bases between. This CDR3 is CASSLHISRGANYGYTF. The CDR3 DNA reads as TGTGCCAGCAGTCTCCACATTAGCAGGGGAGCTAACTATGGCTACACCTTC.

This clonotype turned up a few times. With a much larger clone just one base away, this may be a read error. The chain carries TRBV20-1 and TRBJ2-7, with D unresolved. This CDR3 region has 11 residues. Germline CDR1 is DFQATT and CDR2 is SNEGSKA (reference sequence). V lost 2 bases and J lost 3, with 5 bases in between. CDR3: CSARPDYEQYF. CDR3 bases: TGCAGTGCTAGACCGGACTACGAGCAGTACTTC.

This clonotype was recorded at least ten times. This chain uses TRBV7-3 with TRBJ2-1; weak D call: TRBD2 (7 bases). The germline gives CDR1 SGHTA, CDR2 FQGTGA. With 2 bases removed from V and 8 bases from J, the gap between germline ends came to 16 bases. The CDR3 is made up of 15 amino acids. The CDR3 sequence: CASSLRGAEEYEQFF. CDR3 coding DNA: TGTGCCAGCAGCTTACGGGGGGCGGAAGAATATGAGCAGTTCTTC. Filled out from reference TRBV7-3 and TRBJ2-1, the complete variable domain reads GAGVSQTPSNKVTEKGKYVELRCDPISGHTALYWYRQSLGQGPEFLIYFQGTGAADDSGLPNDRFFAVRPEGSVSTLKIQRTERGDSAVYLCASSLRGAEEYEQFFGPGTRLTVL.

CDR3 sequence reads: CASSQVKTTRTNSPLHF. For the CDR3, the DNA is TGCGCCAGCAGCCAAGTTAAAACGACACGGACGAATTCACCCCTCCACTTT. This chain joins TRBV4-3 and TRBJ1-6, with D hard to call. Germline V gene lookup returns CDR1 LGHNA and CDR2 YSLEER. This CDR3 region has 17 residues. V was shortened by 1 base and J by 7 bases, with 17 bases between the two germline ends.

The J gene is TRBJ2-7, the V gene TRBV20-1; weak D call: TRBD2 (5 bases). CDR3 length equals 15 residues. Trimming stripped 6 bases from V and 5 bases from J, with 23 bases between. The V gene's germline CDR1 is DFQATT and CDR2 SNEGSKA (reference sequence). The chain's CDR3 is CSAASQAVGRDEQYF. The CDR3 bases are TGCAGTGCCGCGTCCCAAGCGGTGGGCCGTGACGAGCAGTACTTC.

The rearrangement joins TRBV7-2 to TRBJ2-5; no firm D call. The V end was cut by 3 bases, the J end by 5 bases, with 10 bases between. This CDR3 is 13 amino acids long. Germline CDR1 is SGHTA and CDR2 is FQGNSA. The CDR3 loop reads CASSFSMFETQYF. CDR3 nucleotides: TGTGCCAGCAGCTTCTCTATGTTTGAGACCCAGTACTTC. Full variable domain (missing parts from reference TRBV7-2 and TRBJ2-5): GAGVSQSPSNKVTEKGKDVELRCDPISGHTALYWYRQSLGQGLEFLIYFQGNSAPDKSGLPSDRFSAERTGGSVSTLTIQRTQQEDSAVYLCASSFSMFETQYFGPGTRLLVL.

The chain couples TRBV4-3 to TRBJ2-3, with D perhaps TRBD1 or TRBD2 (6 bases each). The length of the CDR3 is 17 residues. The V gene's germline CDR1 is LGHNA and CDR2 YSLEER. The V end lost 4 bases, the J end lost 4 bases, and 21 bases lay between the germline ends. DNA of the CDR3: TGCGCCAGCAGCCCACGGACATTAGTGGAGGGGGCAGATACGCAGTATTTT. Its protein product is CASSPRTLVEGADTQYF.

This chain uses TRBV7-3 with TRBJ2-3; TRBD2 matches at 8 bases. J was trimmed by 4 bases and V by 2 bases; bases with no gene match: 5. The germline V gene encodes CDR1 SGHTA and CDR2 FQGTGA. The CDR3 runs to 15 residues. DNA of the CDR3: TGTGCCAGCAGCTTACCCGGGGGGGCCTCAGATACGCAGTATTTT. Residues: CASSLPGGASDTQYF.